The source of this T cell receptor (beta chain) is a study of cytomegalovirus exposure and HLA in healthy donors. Study-wide findings and caveats: Because they were indistinguishable, some V segments, including TRBV6-2 and TRBV6-3, were excluded.

PCR employed 60 Vbeta and 13 Jbeta primers. The data were produced by immunoSEQ multiplex PCR, yet TCRdb's version contains in-frame clones alone and is incomplete. The table lists fewer than 95,000 clones, around 85% of them singletons. For this clone: Its matching antigen is unknown.

In germline, CDR1 is SGHTA, CDR2 FQGTGA. V was clipped by 4 bases and J by 8 bases, with 23 bases between them. The CDR3 sequence is 16 residues long. The receptor was isolated from a man aged 40-49 years in good health and CMV-seropositive. This sequence joins TRBV7-3 and TRBJ1-2; D unresolved. What was sequenced was PBMCs. The CDR3 DNA reads as TGTGCCAGCAGCTCGGAACCCTGGGGAGGGAGGGAAGGCTACACCTTC. Its translation: CASSSEPWGGREGYTF.